This entry lists 10 T cell receptor beta chains sequenced from one sample in a study of T cell responses to AZD1222 COVID-19 vaccine. Measured with immunoSEQ multiplex PCR; TCRdb has only the in-frame clones, and not every one. The sample has about 140,000 clones, approximately 91% seen once. The material sequenced was peripheral blood, taken on day 0 of AZD1222 vaccination. These receptors were obtained from an adult in good health.

This clone was counted a few times. This chain joins TRBV14 and TRBJ2-7; no firm D call. The CDR3 sequence is 13 residues long. The germline V and J ends were trimmed by 1 base and 7 bases, with 11 bases remaining between them. Germline-derived CDR1 and CDR2 are SGHDN and FVKESK. The CDR3 loop is CASSQGFHSEQYF. The CDR3 region has the DNA TGTGCCAGCAGCCAAGGATTCCATTCTGAGCAGTACTTC.

The genes are TRBV7-6 and TRBJ1-6; D uncertain. Germline-derived CDR1 and CDR2 are SGHVS and FNYEAQ. Trimming took off 1 base at V and 7 bases at J, with 17 bases between the two ends. CDR3 length: 17 residues. The CDR3 coding sequence is TGTGCCAGCAGCTTAGTCGGTCGGCTGGAATCGAATTCACCCCTCCACTTT. This sequence encodes CASSLVGRLESNSPLHF.

The chain is built from TRBV29-1 and TRBJ2-7; D could derive from TRBD1 or TRBD2 (5 bases each). The CDR3 is 14 residues long. CDR1 and CDR2 (germline): SQVTM, ANQGSEA. V was cut by 0 bases and J by 2 bases, with 11 bases left in between. CDR3 loop: CSVEEDEGPYEQYF. Written as DNA, the CDR3 is TGCAGCGTTGAAGAGGACGAGGGACCCTACGAGCAGTACTTC.

The chain couples TRBV6-5 to TRBJ1-1, with TRBD1 matching 8 bases. V lost 7 bases, J lost 5 bases, and 9 bases stayed unmatched. The CDR3 covers 14 residues. The V gene's germline CDR1 is MNHEY and CDR2 SVGAGI. CDR3 DNA: TGTGCCAGCACCCCAACAGGGGGGCGAACTGAAGCTTTCTTT. Encoded protein: CASTPTGGRTEAFF.

The genes are TRBV6-4 and TRBJ2-5, with a tentative D call TRBD2 (6 bases). Germline CDR1 reads MRHNA; CDR2 reads SNTAGT. The CDR3 sequence is 14 residues long. The V end lost 3 bases, the J end lost 4 bases, and 12 bases lay between the germline ends. The DNA for the CDR3 is TGTGCCAGCAGTGAAGTCGGGGGAGGAGAGACCCAGTACTTC. Its protein product is CASSEVGGGETQYF.

The CDR3 loop is CATSRDRVEQYF. The CDR3 DNA sequence: TGTGCCACCAGCAGAGATCGGGTCGAGCAGTACTTC. V is TRBV15 and J is TRBJ2-7; D gene uncertain. The CDR3 spans 12 residues. The V end lost 0 bases, the J end lost 6 bases, and 6 bases lay between the germline ends. Germline CDR1 LNHNV, CDR2 YYDKDF (reference sequence).

The V call is TRBV7-3, the J call TRBJ1-3; D gene unclear. CDR1 SGHTA and CDR2 FQGTGA come from the germline V gene. Deletions cut 4 bases from V and 0 bases from J, with 7 bases between. This CDR3 region has 14 residues. The CDR3, as DNA: TGTGCCAGCAGCTCTGGGGACTCTGGAAACACCATATATTTT. Translated, it gives CASSSGDSGNTIYF.

The rearrangement uses TRBV7-9 and TRBJ2-5; D perhaps matches TRBD1 (6 bases). The V gene's germline CDR1 is SEHNR and CDR2 FQNEAQ (reference sequence). V was shortened by 2 bases and J by 7 bases, with 11 bases between the two germline ends. This CDR3 is 13 amino acids long. CDR3 DNA: TGTGCCAGCAGCTTAACAGGGTCAGGGACCCAGTACTTC. This translates into CASSLTGSGTQYF.

J is TRBJ1-1 and V is TRBV5-1; maybe TRBD1 (6 bases). Germline V gives CDR1 SGHRS, CDR2 YFSETQ. This CDR3 spans 15 amino acids. Deletions cut 3 bases from V and 5 bases from J, with 17 bases between. The chain's CDR3 is CASSSIGGQRTEAFF. CDR3 nucleotides: TGCGCCAGCAGCTCTATAGGGGGGCAGAGGACTGAAGCTTTCTTT.

The V gene is TRBV19, the J gene TRBJ1-4, with 9 bases lining up with TRBD1. J was trimmed by 6 bases and V by 5 bases; bases with no gene match: 10. The CDR3 loop spans 16 amino acids. Germline V gene lookup returns CDR1 LNHDA and CDR2 SQIVND (reference sequence). This CDR3 is CASSDQPGTGHEKLFF. The CDR3 DNA reads as TGTGCCAGTAGTGACCAACCCGGGACAGGGCATGAAAAACTGTTTTTT.